These 29 T cell receptor beta chains originate from one sample sequenced in a study of monozygotic twins with inflammatory bowel disease (dated by TCRdb to about 2019). The library relied on 5' RACE. The data were produced on an Illumina HiSeq 2500. Based on TCRdb reprocessing of the reads, there is one entry per CDR3 protein sequence, and DNA is missing. The sample table includes a few hundred thousand distinct CDR3 sequences. Clones ranked in the top ten supply just over 2.5% of the sample. The specimen sequenced was blood. These receptors all stem from a human donor with ulcerative colitis or Crohn's disease, or a healthy co-twin of an affected twin (not recorded which).

This chain uses TRBV6-2 or TRBV6-3 with TRBJ2-1; with no DNA, the TCRdb D assignment of TRBD1 cannot be verified. This CDR3 is built from 12 residues. The germline CDR1 and CDR2 sequences are MNHEY and SVGEGT. The CDR3 protein is CASSEAGTGSFF.

V is TRBV7-3 and J is TRBJ1-3; TCRdb calls TRBD1, which cannot be checked without DNA. Per the germline V gene, CDR1 is SGHTA and CDR2 is FQGTGA. The CDR3 is 15 amino acids. CDR3 sequence: CASSSGGNSGNTIYF.

The chain links TRBV5-1 to TRBJ2-7; as DNA is missing, the TRBD2 call by TCRdb cannot be tested. This CDR3 region has 14 residues. CDR1 is SGHRS and CDR2 is YFSETQ in the germline V gene. The CDR3 loop reads CASSFGTTIYEQYF.

This CDR3 reads CSASRFRQGIAPGELFF. The chain is built from TRBV20-1 and TRBJ2-2; there is no DNA to check the TCRdb D call of TRBD1. This CDR3 is 17 amino acids long. Germline assignment: CDR1 DFQATT and CDR2 SNEGSKA (reference sequence).

The chain combines TRBV12-5 with TRBJ2-5; TCRdb designates TRBD1, a call that cannot be tested without DNA. Germline CDR1 and CDR2: LGHNT and FRNRAP. This CDR3 contains 13 residues. CDR3 sequence reads: CASGRTRQETQYF.

The V call is TRBV5-1, the J call TRBJ2-5. The CDR3 loop spans 15 amino acids. The germline CDR1 and CDR2 sequences are SGHRS and YFSETQ. The CDR3 here is CASRQPNRDKETQYF.

The CDR3 spells CASSQESSGWNIQYF. The chain uses TRBV4-3 and TRBJ2-4. CDR3 length equals 15 residues. Germline V gene sequence: CDR1 LGHNA, CDR2 YSLEER.

V and J are TRBV7-6 and TRBJ1-2. CDR1 SGHVS and CDR2 FNYEAQ come from the germline V gene. The CDR3 sequence is 17 residues long. The CDR3 region is CASSPRGIYGEVKCYTF.

The chain combines TRBV5-1 with TRBJ2-1; TCRdb's D gene call, TRBD2, goes unchecked for lack of DNA. Germline V gives CDR1 SGHRS, CDR2 YFSETQ. This CDR3 is 14 amino acids long. Here the CDR3 reads CASSPPRPGNEQFF.

J is TRBJ2-2 and V is TRBV6-1; no DNA is available, so the TRBD1 call from TCRdb remains unchecked. Germline values: CDR1 MNHNS, CDR2 SASEGT. The CDR3 length is 15 residues. CDR3 in amino acids: CASRWGQGYTGELFF.

The chain couples TRBV5-1 to TRBJ1-1; the TCRdb D gene call, TRBD1, has no DNA to confirm it. The CDR3 is 12 amino acids. From germline, CDR1 is SGHRS and CDR2 YFSETQ. The CDR3 here is CASSPQGHEAFF.

The gene calls are TRBV7-8 and TRBJ2-7. The germline V gene has CDR1 SGHVS and CDR2 FQNEAQ. The CDR3 totals 15 residues. The CDR3 sequence: CASSLVAGRSYEQYF.

This chain uses TRBV28 with TRBJ1-4; no DNA is available, so the TRBD1 call from TCRdb remains unchecked. Germline loops: CDR1 MDHEN, CDR2 SYDVKM. This CDR3 contains 15 residues. The CDR3 region is CASSRSRTPLEKLFF.

This rearrangement joins TRBV9 to TRBJ2-7; TCRdb's D gene call, TRBD2, goes unchecked for lack of DNA. Germline assignment: CDR1 SGDLS and CDR2 YYNGEE. The CDR3 extends over 18 amino acids. CDR3 protein: CASSVSPGNAGGPYEQYF.

The V gene is TRBV5-1, the J gene TRBJ2-1. The CDR3 length is 16 residues. CDR1 SGHRS and CDR2 YFSETQ come from the germline V gene. CDR3 residues: CASSLAGTFSYNEQFF.

The chain carries TRBV6-2 or TRBV6-3 and TRBJ1-1; TCRdb outputs TRBD1, but without DNA this stays unchecked. CDR1 MNHEY and CDR2 SVGEGT come from the germline V gene. The CDR3 runs to 15 residues. The chain's CDR3 is CASSYPFQTGGKAFF.

V and J are TRBV6-5 and TRBJ1-1. The CDR3 covers 15 residues. Looked up from germline, CDR1 is MNHEY and CDR2 is SVGAGI. The CDR3 loop is CASSYSGQLNTEAFF.

This rearrangement joins TRBV5-1 to TRBJ2-2; TCRdb outputs TRBD1, but without DNA this stays unchecked. The CDR3 loop spans 14 amino acids. Germline V gene sequence: CDR1 SGHRS, CDR2 YFSETQ. This chain's CDR3 is CASRDQGANGELFF.

V and J are TRBV6-2 or TRBV6-3 and TRBJ2-7; no DNA is available, so the TRBD1 call from TCRdb remains unchecked. The germline V gene encodes CDR1 MNHEY and CDR2 SVGEGT. There are 13 residues in the CDR3. The CDR3 loop is CASRSSGVYEQYF.

V and J are TRBV20-1 and TRBJ1-4. The CDR3 totals 15 residues. The germline V gene has CDR1 DFQATT and CDR2 SNEGSKA (reference sequence). CDR3 protein: CSASPHEAANEKLFF.

The chain links TRBV9 to TRBJ2-3; the D call of TRBD2 rests on TCRdb alone, since no DNA is present to check it. CDR3 length: 17 residues. Germline CDR1 and CDR2: SGDLS and YYNGEE. The CDR3 reads CASSVGTSSQSTDTQYF.

The gene calls are TRBV5-6 and TRBJ2-7; checking the TCRdb D call of TRBD1 is not possible without DNA. The CDR3 sequence is 13 residues long. Germline V gene data show CDR1 as SGHDT and CDR2 as YYEEEE. The CDR3 region is CASSPGELYEQYF.

The chain's CDR3 is CASSQATAEWYEQYF. The rearrangement joins TRBV4-2 to TRBJ2-7. This CDR3 has 15 amino acids. Germline lookup yields CDR1 LGHNA and CDR2 YNFKEQ.

CDR3 loop: CAISQGDQETQYF. The chain has TRBV10-3 and TRBJ2-5. The germline CDR1 and CDR2 sequences are ENHRY and SYGVKD. This CDR3 spans 13 amino acids.

This chain connects TRBV6-2 or TRBV6-3 to TRBJ2-5; there is no DNA to check the TCRdb D call of TRBD1. Germline V gene data show CDR1 as MNHEY and CDR2 as SVGEGT. The CDR3 length is 14 residues. This CDR3 is CASKPPREQETQYF.

The J gene is TRBJ2-1, the V gene TRBV4-1; TCRdb's assignment of TRBD1 cannot be checked, as there is no DNA. The CDR3 is made up of 15 amino acids. Germline lookup yields CDR1 MGHRA and CDR2 YSYEKL. CDR3 sequence: CASSQLTGGFGEQFF.

The V gene is TRBV7-3, the J gene TRBJ2-2; lacking DNA, the TRBD1 call made by TCRdb goes unchecked. CDR1 is SGHTA, CDR2 FQGTGA, per germline. The CDR3 has 16 amino acids. The chain's CDR3 is CASSLAGTVKTGELFF.

CDR3 in amino acids: CASSPTGTVLYEQYF. V gene TRBV7-9 combines with J gene TRBJ2-7; TCRdb proposes TRBD1, but this gene call is untestable without DNA. The CDR3 contains 15 residues. Germline CDR1 SEHNR, CDR2 FQNEAQ (reference sequence).

V and J are TRBV6-1 and TRBJ2-1; the D call from TCRdb, TRBD2, cannot be confirmed without DNA. The CDR3 consists of 17 residues. Germline lookup yields CDR1 MNHNS and CDR2 SASEGT. The CDR3 protein is CASSIRFSGGASNEQFF.